The 32 T cell receptor beta chains below come from one sample, sequenced in a study of blood T cell repertoires in COVID-19. Repertoires were generated with immunoSEQ multiplex PCR, while TCRdb's copy carries only in-frame clones and drops some. The table shows about 210,000 clones, with around 86% occurring only once. The source material was PBMCs or T cells enriched from blood (not recorded which). The receptors stem from a man younger than 45 in a cohort exposed to, infected with or recovered from COVID-19 (not recorded which).

The V gene is TRBV6-6, the J gene TRBJ2-7, with D maybe TRBD2 (6 bases). Per germline, CDR1 MNHNY and CDR2 SVGAGI (reference sequence). Trimming stripped 5 bases from V and 7 bases from J, with 15 bases between. The CDR3 runs 13 residues. The DNA of the CDR3 is TGTGCCAGCAGTGAGCCGACTAGTCGAGAGCAGTACTTC. It specifies CASSEPTSREQYF.

The chain links TRBV28 to TRBJ2-4, with D perhaps TRBD2 (5 bases). V was pared by 6 bases and J by 1 base, with 16 bases between. CDR3 length: 16 residues. The germline V gene has CDR1 MDHEN and CDR2 SYDVKM. The CDR3 loop is CASSWPPGVAKNIQYF. CDR3 sequence (DNA): TGTGCCAGCAGCTGGCCCCCCGGGGTGGCCAAAAACATTCAGTACTTC.

This rearrangement joins TRBV4-3 to TRBJ2-5, with D possibly matching TRBD1 (6 bases). V was trimmed by 6 bases and J by 1 base, leaving 9 bases between them. Germline lookup yields CDR1 LGHNA and CDR2 YSLEER. The CDR3 totals 13 residues. The CDR3 region has the DNA TGCGCCAGCAGTCAGACAGGCCAAGAGACCCAGTACTTC. Encoded protein: CASSQTGQETQYF.

This rearrangement joins TRBV9 to TRBJ2-2, with 9 bases fitting TRBD1. The CDR3 sequence is 14 residues long. Looked up from germline, CDR1 is SGDLS and CDR2 is YYNGEE. V lost 9 bases, J lost 3 bases, and 6 bases stayed unmatched. CDR3 sequence: CATSQGADTGELFF. CDR3 nucleotides: TGTGCCACCTCACAGGGGGCAGACACCGGGGAGCTGTTTTTT.

The chain carries TRBV21-1 and TRBJ2-1; the table assigns TRBD1, which was not confirmed against the DNA. TRBV21-1 is given as a pseudogene. This CDR3 comprises 17 residues. Here the CDR3 DNA reads TGTGCCAGCAGCAAAGGACAGGGACCGAGCTCCTACAATGAGCAGTTCTTC. It translates to CASSKGQGPSSYNEQFF.

This clone was detected only once. The chain recombines TRBV4-2 with TRBJ2-3; a possible D gene is TRBD2 (6 bases). The germline V gene has CDR1 LGHNA and CDR2 YNFKEQ. The CDR3 covers 15 residues. Trimming shortened V by 3 bases and J by 3 bases, and 13 bases separated the two germline ends. Here the CDR3 DNA reads TGTGCCAGCAGCCAGGTGGGAGGAAGGACAGATACGCAGTATTTT. This codes for CASSQVGGRTDTQYF.

The chain recombines TRBV6-4 with TRBJ1-2; the match to TRBD1 covers 8 bases. The germline V gene encodes CDR1 MRHNA and CDR2 SNTAGT. This CDR3 has 13 amino acids. J was trimmed by 6 bases and V by 6 bases; bases with no gene match: 6. CDR3 residues: CASRVPGGHGYTF. CDR3 in DNA: TGTGCCAGCAGGGTACCAGGGGGCCATGGCTACACCTTC.

V usage is TRBV28 and J usage is TRBJ2-7, with TRBD1 identical over 9 bases. Germline CDR1 and CDR2: MDHEN and SYDVKM. After removal of 8 bases from V and 5 bases from J, the junction contained 13 bases not matched to a gene. This CDR3 region has 15 residues. DNA of the CDR3: TGTGCCAGCCATAACCCGGGACAGGGTTCAAACGAGCAGTACTTC. This translates into CASHNPGQGSNEQYF.

The genes are TRBV27 and TRBJ1-2, with TRBD1 identical over 9 bases. Germline CDR1 reads MNHEY; CDR2 reads SMNVEV (reference sequence). V gave up 7 bases and J gave up 3 bases; unmatched junction bases: 6. The CDR3 runs to 14 residues. CDR3: CASTGTGMDYGYTF. In nucleotides, the CDR3 is TGTGCCAGCACCGGGACAGGGATGGACTATGGCTACACCTTC.

The chain recombines TRBV28 with TRBJ2-1; maybe TRBD2 (5 bases). V gave up 5 bases and J gave up 1 base, with 15 bases separating them. The CDR3 is made up of 16 amino acids. Germline CDR1 is MDHEN and CDR2 is SYDVKM. The CDR3 is CASSPRRRSSYNEQFF. CDR3 in DNA: TGTGCCAGCAGTCCCCGAAGGAGGAGTTCCTACAATGAGCAGTTCTTC.

V gene TRBV15 combines with J gene TRBJ1-6; TRBD1 matches 9 bases. CDR1 and CDR2 (germline): LNHNV, YYDKDF (reference sequence). V shed 6 bases and J 7 bases; nucleotides not matched to a gene: 7. The CDR3 is 15 residues long. The chain's CDR3 is CATRRETGGNSPLHF. The CDR3 nucleotides are TGTGCCACCAGGCGGGAGACAGGGGGAAATTCACCCCTCCACTTT.

This chain links TRBV5-4 with TRBJ2-5; D gene unclear. The CDR3 extends over 13 amino acids. V lost 4 bases and J lost 3, with 10 bases in between. CDR1 is SGHNT and CDR2 is YYREEE in the germline V gene (reference sequence). CDR3: CASSPQYEETQYF. The CDR3 DNA sequence: TGTGCCAGCAGCCCTCAGTATGAAGAGACCCAGTACTTC.

This chain uses TRBV27 with TRBJ1-2; a weak D match, TRBD1 (5 bases). The CDR3 covers 16 residues. Germline values: CDR1 MNHEY, CDR2 SMNVEV (reference sequence). The ends were cut back, 2 bases at V and 8 bases at J, with 21 bases in the middle. In DNA form, the CDR3 reads TGTGCCAGCAGTTTAGTGGGGGGAGGGGCGCGTTACGGCTACACCTTC. Its translation: CASSLVGGGARYGYTF.

The CDR3: CASSQTGGGGNSPLHF. DNA for the CDR3: TGTGCCAGCAGCCAAACAGGGGGCGGTGGGAATTCACCCCTCCACTTT. The gene calls are TRBV14 and TRBJ1-6; TRBD1 matches 9 bases. This CDR3 spans 16 amino acids. Germline V gene lookup returns CDR1 SGHDN and CDR2 FVKESK. V trimming: 2 bases; J trimming: 7 bases; junction bases outside the gene matches: 6.

V is TRBV15 and J is TRBJ1-5; D is possibly TRBD1 (5 bases). This CDR3 spans 16 amino acids. The V gene lost 3 bases and the J gene lost 5 bases, with 17 bases spanning the gap. Per the germline V gene, CDR1 is LNHNV and CDR2 is YYDKDF (reference sequence). Here the CDR3 reads CATSRSEEGADQPQHF. DNA for the CDR3: TGTGCCACCAGCAGGTCCGAAGAAGGGGCAGATCAGCCCCAGCATTTT.

The chain carries TRBV19 and TRBJ2-7, with a possible D match to TRBD2 (6 bases). V dropped 5 bases and J dropped 3 bases, with 14 bases sitting between them. CDR1 and CDR2 (germline): LNHDA, SQIVND (reference sequence). The CDR3 spans 14 residues. In DNA, the CDR3 is TGTGCCAGTAGTCGACAGTCGGGGGTCTACGAGCAGTACTTC. Its protein product is CASSRQSGVYEQYF.

The rearrangement uses TRBV11-3 and TRBJ2-7; 8 bases map to TRBD2. The V segment lost 3 bases and the J segment 5 bases; nucleotides outside the gene matches: 9. Germline CDR1 and CDR2: SGHNT and YENEEA. CDR3 length equals 15 residues. CDR3 in DNA: TGTGCCAGCAGCTTGGGCGGGACTAGTAGCCACGAGCAGTACTTC. It codes for CASSLGGTSSHEQYF.

J is TRBJ2-6 and V is TRBV20-1; D may be TRBD2 (6 bases). V gave up 3 bases and J gave up 4 bases, with 16 bases separating them. Per the germline V gene, CDR1 is DFQATT and CDR2 is SNEGSKA (reference sequence). The CDR3 extends over 16 amino acids. CDR3: CSASHNRGSGANVLTF. The CDR3 region has the DNA TGCAGTGCTAGTCATAACCGGGGGTCCGGGGCCAACGTCCTGACTTTC.

This clone is a singleton in its sample. The chain combines TRBV7-2 with TRBJ1-5; 9 positions agree with TRBD1. The CDR3 is 17 residues long. V lost 3 bases to trimming and J lost 4 bases; unmatched junction nucleotides: 10. Germline V gives CDR1 SGHTA, CDR2 FQGNSA. The CDR3 here is CASSFRHLGQGNQPQHF. The CDR3 DNA reads as TGTGCCAGCAGCTTTAGACACCTGGGACAGGGTAATCAGCCCCAGCATTTT.

The chain has TRBV7-2 and TRBJ2-7; TRBD1 might be the D (6 bases). CDR1 and CDR2 (germline): SGHTA, FQGNSA. This CDR3 contains 15 residues. V gave up 3 bases and J gave up 0 bases, with 12 bases separating them. CDR3 region: CASSLTTGPSYEQYF. As DNA, the CDR3 is TGTGCCAGCAGCTTGACGACAGGCCCCTCCTACGAGCAGTACTTC.

V usage is TRBV2 and J usage is TRBJ1-2, with TRBD1 matching over 8 bases. V dropped 3 bases and J dropped 8; count of bases not matched to a gene: 8. CDR3 size: 14 residues. Germline V lookup: CDR1 SNHLY, CDR2 FYNNEI. CDR3 in amino acids: CASSERTGIQGYTF. The CDR3 DNA sequence: TGTGCCAGCAGTGAGCGGACAGGGATTCAAGGCTACACCTTC.

The chain has TRBV7-6 and TRBJ2-5; 13 bases map to TRBD2. Germline V CDR1 and CDR2: SGHVS, FNYEAQ. This CDR3 is 16 amino acids long. V dropped 5 bases and J dropped 3; count of bases not matched to a gene: 6. The CDR3 nucleotides read TGTGCCAGCAGCATATCCGGGACTAGCGGGAAAGAGACCCAGTACTTC. Protein sequence: CASSISGTSGKETQYF.

This CDR3 is CASSQMRTSGRRLDNEQFF. CDR3 bases: TGTGCCAGCAGCCAAATGAGGACTAGCGGGAGGAGATTAGACAATGAGCAGTTCTTC. The chain uses TRBV7-9 and TRBJ2-1, with 14 bases that match TRBD2. The CDR3 contains 19 residues. Germline CDR1 reads SEHNR; CDR2 reads FQNEAQ (reference sequence). The V segment lost 5 bases and the J segment 5 bases; nucleotides outside the gene matches: 14.

This clone has just a few counts. Other nucleotide sequences in the sample specify the same CDR3. The chain has TRBV5-4 and TRBJ2-2; D remains unclear. V lost 3 bases, J lost 7 bases, and 7 bases lay in between. The CDR3 runs 12 residues. Germline lookup yields CDR1 SGHNT and CDR2 YYREEE (reference sequence). For the CDR3, the DNA is TGTGCCAGCAGCTCAGGTGGCGGGGAGCTGTTTTTT. Translation gives CASSSGGGELFF.

This rearrangement joins TRBV7-3 to TRBJ2-6; D is unclear. V lost 4 bases and J 0 bases, leaving 4 bases between the germline ends. CDR3 length equals 14 residues. Germline V gene data show CDR1 as SGHTA and CDR2 as FQGTGA. The CDR3 is CASSSLSGANVLTF. The CDR3 coding sequence is TGTGCCAGCAGCTCCCTCTCTGGGGCCAACGTCCTGACTTTC.

The chain carries TRBV4-1 and TRBJ1-2; 7 positions agree with TRBD1. CDR3 length equals 16 residues. J gave up 0 bases and V 2 bases, and 6 bases lay outside the gene matches. Germline loops: CDR1 MGHRA, CDR2 YSYEKL. For the CDR3, the DNA is TGCGCCAGCAGCCAACCCGGACAGGCAGCTAACTATGGCTACACCTTC. It codes for CASSQPGQAANYGYTF.

The J gene is TRBJ2-2, the V gene TRBV19; 7 nucleotides align to TRBD1. The CDR3 has 14 amino acids. CDR1 is LNHDA and CDR2 is SQIVND in the germline V gene (reference sequence). The V gene end was trimmed by 5 bases and the J gene end by 3 bases; junction bases not matched to a gene: 3. The CDR3 bases are TGTGCCAGTAGTCGACAGGGATACACCGGGGAGCTGTTTTTT. The encoded protein is CASSRQGYTGELFF.

The rearrangement uses TRBV13 and TRBJ2-5, with TRBD2 identical over 12 bases. The junction had 12 bases not matched to a gene; V was cut back by 5 bases and J by 5 bases. Germline CDR1 PRHDT, CDR2 FYEKMQ (reference sequence). The CDR3 spans 17 residues. The DNA of the CDR3 is TGTGCCAGCAGCGGTACTAGCGGGAGGCTCTTCACGGAGACCCAGTACTTC. Residues: CASSGTSGRLFTETQYF. Using reference TRBV13 and TRBJ2-5 for the parts outside the CDR3, the full variable domain is AAGVIQSPRHLIKEKRETATLKCYPIPRHDTVYWYQQGPGQDPQFLISFYEKMQSDKGSIPDRFSAQQFSDYHSELNMSSLELGDSALYFCASSGTSGRLFTETQYFGPGTRLLVL.

The chain links TRBV2 to TRBJ2-3; D perhaps matches TRBD2 (6 bases). With 6 bases removed from V and 7 bases from J, the gap between germline ends came to 17 bases. The CDR3 covers 14 residues. Germline V gives CDR1 SNHLY, CDR2 FYNNEI. The CDR3 sequence is CASSQTSWAYTQYF. The CDR3 DNA reads TGTGCCAGCAGCCAGACTAGTTGGGCGTATACGCAGTATTTT.

The chain carries TRBV5-1 and TRBJ2-2, with TRBD2 matching 13 bases. Unmatched junction bases numbered 10, after V lost 5 bases and J lost 3 bases. The length of the CDR3 is 18 residues. CDR1 and CDR2 from the germline V gene are SGHRS and YFSETQ. In nucleotides, the CDR3 is TGCGCCAGCAGTCCCGGGACTAGCGGGAATGTGTACACCGGGGAGCTGTTTTTT. Translation gives CASSPGTSGNVYTGELFF.

V and J are TRBV6-2 or TRBV6-3 and TRBJ2-2; 8 nucleotides line up with TRBD2. The junction had 6 bases not matched to a gene; V was cut back by 0 bases and J by 6 bases. Germline values: CDR1 MNHEY, CDR2 SVGEGT. The CDR3 consists of 16 residues. The CDR3 region is CASSYSSGMGSGELFF. The CDR3 DNA sequence: TGTGCCAGCAGTTACTCTAGCGGGATGGGGTCCGGGGAGCTGTTTTTT.

The chain recombines TRBV15 with TRBJ2-7; 8 bases are a match to TRBD2. The junction had 5 bases not matched to a gene; V was cut back by 0 bases and J by 1 base. The CDR3 length is 16 residues. CDR1 LNHNV and CDR2 YYDKDF come from the germline V gene (reference sequence). In DNA form, the CDR3 reads TGTGCCACCAGCAGAGAGGCGGGAGGCGGTTCCTACGAGCAGTACTTC. This sequence encodes CATSREAGGGSYEQYF.